This T cell receptor beta chain came from a study of high-grade serous ovarian cancer treatment subgroups. A note on this clone: One end of the junction fails to match germline, which may point to a read error.

Data came from immunoSEQ multiplex PCR; TCRdb stores just in-frame clones and leaves some out. The table includes 11,000 or so clones, around 83% detected once. The tumor samples were collected prior to definitive surgery or chemotherapy. The germline V gene encodes CDR1 SSHAT and CDR2 FNYEAQ (reference sequence). The CDR3 covers 15 residues. The sample comprised tumor tissue. The receptor comes from a human donor with high-grade serous ovarian cancer. The chain carries TRBV7-7 and TRBJ2-5; TRBD1 matches 10 bases. The CDR3 is CASSLSGTGEETQYF. The CDR3 region has the DNA TGTGCTAGCAGCTTATCCGGGACAGGGGAAGAGACCCAGTACTTC. The entire variable domain, with the rest obtained from reference TRBV7-7 and TRBJ2-5, is as follows: GAGVSQSPRYKVTKRGQDVTLRCDPISSHATLYWYQQALGQGPEFLTYFNYEAQPDKSGLPSDRFSAERPEGSISTLTIQRTEQRDSAMYRCASSLSGTGEETQYFGPGTRLLVL.